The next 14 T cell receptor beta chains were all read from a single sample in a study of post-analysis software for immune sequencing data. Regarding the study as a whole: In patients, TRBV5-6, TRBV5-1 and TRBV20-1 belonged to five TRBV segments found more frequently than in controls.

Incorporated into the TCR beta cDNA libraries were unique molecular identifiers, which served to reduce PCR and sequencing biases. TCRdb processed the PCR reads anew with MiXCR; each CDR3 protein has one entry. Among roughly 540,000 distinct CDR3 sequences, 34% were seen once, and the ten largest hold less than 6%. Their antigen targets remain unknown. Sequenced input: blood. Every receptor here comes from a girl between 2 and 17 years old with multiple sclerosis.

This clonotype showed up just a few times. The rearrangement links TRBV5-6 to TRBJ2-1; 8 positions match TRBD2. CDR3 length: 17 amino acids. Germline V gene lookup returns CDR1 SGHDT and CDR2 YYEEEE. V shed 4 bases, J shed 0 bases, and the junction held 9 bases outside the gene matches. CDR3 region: CASSRMFSGDSYNEQFF. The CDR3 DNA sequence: TGTGCCAGCAGCCGAATGTTTAGCGGGGACTCCTACAATGAGCAGTTCTTC.

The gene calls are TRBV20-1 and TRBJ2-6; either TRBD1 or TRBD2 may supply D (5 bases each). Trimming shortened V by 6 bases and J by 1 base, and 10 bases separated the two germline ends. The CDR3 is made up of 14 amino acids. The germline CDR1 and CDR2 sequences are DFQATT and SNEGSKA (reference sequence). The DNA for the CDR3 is TGCAGTGCAATCGAGGGGTCTGGGGCCAACGTCCTGACTTTC. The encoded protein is CSAIEGSGANVLTF.

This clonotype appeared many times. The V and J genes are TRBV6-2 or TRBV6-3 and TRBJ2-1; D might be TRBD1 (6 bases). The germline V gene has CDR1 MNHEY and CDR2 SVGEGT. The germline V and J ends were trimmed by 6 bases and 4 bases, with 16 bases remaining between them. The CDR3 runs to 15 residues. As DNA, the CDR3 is TGTGCCAGCAGACCCGGACAGCCAGAATACAATGAGCAGTTCTTC. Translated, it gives CASRPGQPEYNEQFF.

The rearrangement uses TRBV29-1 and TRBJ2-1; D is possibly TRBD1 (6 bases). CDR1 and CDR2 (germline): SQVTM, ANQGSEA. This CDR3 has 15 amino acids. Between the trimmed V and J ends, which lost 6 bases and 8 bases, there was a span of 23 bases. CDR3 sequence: CSVRKPTGFGDEQFF. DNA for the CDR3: TGCAGCGTCAGAAAACCTACAGGGTTCGGGGATGAGCAGTTCTTC.

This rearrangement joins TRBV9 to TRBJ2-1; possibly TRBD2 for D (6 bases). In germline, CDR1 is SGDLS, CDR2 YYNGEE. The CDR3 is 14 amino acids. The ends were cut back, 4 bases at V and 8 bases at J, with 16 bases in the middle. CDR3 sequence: CASSQPGERDEQFF. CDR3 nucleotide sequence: TGTGCCAGCAGCCAACCGGGAGAGCGGGATGAGCAGTTCTTC.

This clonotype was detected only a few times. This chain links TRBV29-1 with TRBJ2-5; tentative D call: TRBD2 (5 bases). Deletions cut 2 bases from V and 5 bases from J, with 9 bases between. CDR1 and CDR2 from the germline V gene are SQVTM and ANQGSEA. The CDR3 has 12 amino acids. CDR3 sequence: CSVERETETQYF. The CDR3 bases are TGCAGCGTTGAACGGGAAACCGAGACCCAGTACTTC.

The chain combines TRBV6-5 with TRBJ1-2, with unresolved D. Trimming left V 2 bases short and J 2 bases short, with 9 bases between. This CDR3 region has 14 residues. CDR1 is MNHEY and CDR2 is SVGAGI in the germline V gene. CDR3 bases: TGTGCCAGCAGTTACGGTATATTCAACTATGGCTACACCTTC. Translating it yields CASSYGIFNYGYTF.

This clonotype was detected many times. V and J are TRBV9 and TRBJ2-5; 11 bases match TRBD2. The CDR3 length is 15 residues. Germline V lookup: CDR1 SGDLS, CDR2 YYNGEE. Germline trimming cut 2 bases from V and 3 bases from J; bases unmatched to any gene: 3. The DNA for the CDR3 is TGTGCCAGCAGCGTCACTAGCGGGGGTAAAGAGACCCAGTACTTC. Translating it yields CASSVTSGGKETQYF.

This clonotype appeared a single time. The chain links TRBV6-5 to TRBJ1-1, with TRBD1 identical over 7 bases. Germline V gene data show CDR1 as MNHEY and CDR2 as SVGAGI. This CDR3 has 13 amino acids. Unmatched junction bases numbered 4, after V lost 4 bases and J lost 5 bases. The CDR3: CASSSTGKTEAFF. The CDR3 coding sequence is TGTGCCAGCAGTTCGACAGGGAAGACTGAAGCTTTCTTT.

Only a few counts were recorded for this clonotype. CDR3 nucleotides: TGCGCCAGCAGCCAAGATCCGTGGACAGGACAGGACGGCGGCTACACCTTC. Translated: CASSQDPWTGQDGGYTF. The gene calls are TRBV4-1 and TRBJ1-2; 7 bases are a match to TRBD1. The CDR3 runs 17 residues. Germline assignment: CDR1 MGHRA and CDR2 YSYEKL. Trimming cost V 0 bases and J 8 bases; bases outside gene matches: 15.

In DNA, the CDR3 is TGTGCCAGCAGCCAAGATCACGGCCAGGACACTGAAGCTTTCTTT. Its protein product is CASSQDHGQDTEAFF. The chain employs TRBV3-1 and TRBJ1-1; D is uncertain. The V end lost 0 bases, the J end lost 3 bases, and 11 bases lay between the germline ends. The CDR3 loop spans 15 amino acids. CDR1 and CDR2 from the germline V gene are LGHDT and YNNKEL (reference sequence).

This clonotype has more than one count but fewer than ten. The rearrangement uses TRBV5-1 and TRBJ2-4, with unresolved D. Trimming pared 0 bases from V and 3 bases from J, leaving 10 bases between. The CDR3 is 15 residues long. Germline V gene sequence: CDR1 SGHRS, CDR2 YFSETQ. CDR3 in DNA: TGCGCCAGCAGCTTGGGTGACTGGAACAAAAACATTCAGTACTTC. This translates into CASSLGDWNKNIQYF.

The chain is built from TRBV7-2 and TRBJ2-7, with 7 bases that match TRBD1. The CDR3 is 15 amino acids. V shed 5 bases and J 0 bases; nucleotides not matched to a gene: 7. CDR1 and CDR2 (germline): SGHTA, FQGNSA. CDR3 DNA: TGTGCCAGCAGCCTAAGCACAGGGGTCTCCTACGAGCAGTACTTC. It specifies CASSLSTGVSYEQYF.

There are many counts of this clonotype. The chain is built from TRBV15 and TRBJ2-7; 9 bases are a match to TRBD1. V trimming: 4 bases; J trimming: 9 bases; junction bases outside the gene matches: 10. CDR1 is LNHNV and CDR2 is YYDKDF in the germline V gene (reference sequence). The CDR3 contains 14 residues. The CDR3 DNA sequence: TGTGCCACCAGCAAACCGGGACAGGGAACCAGGCAGTACTTC. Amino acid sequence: CATSKPGQGTRQYF.